A selection of T cell receptor beta chains follows, all from one sample in a study of blood T cells in healthy people across ages. TCRdb reanalysed the 5' RACE reads using MiXCR and keeps one entry per CDR3 protein. This repertoire shows about 970,000 distinct CDR3 sequences, roughly half found once; its top ten account for roughly a fifth. Sequencing was performed on blood. These receptors were collected from a woman in her sixties in good health. Both conserved end residues are part of each CDR3. The D gene is left open where the match is weak. Where a row states a size, it is once, few, many or the class of an expanded clone; other rows omit it.

size,length,J,V,D,CDR3,DNA
few,16,TRBJ2-5,TRBV7-2,-,CASTRGGEGLYETQYF,TGTGCCAGCACCAGAGGGGGGGAGGGCCTGTATGAGACCCAGTACTTC
-,12,TRBJ1-1,TRBV12-3/TRBV12-4,-,CASSFPFTEAFF,TGTGCCAGCAGCTTCCCCTTCACTGAAGCTTTCTTT
-,17,TRBJ2-7,TRBV28,-,CASSPWARGSGYEEQYF,TGTGCCAGCAGTCCCTGGGCTAGGGGTTCTGGCTACGAAGAGCAGTACTTC
-,14,TRBJ1-2,TRBV6-2/TRBV6-3,-,CASRLNTGNYGYTF,TGTGCCAGCAGGTTAAATACAGGGAACTATGGCTACACCTTC
few,16,TRBJ1-2,TRBV4-1,-,CASSQDEGRVLYGYTF,TGCGCCAGCAGCCAAGATGAGGGCAGGGTATTATATGGCTACACCTTC
few,15,TRBJ2-7,TRBV6-2/TRBV6-3,TRBD1,CASNPGQGASYEQYF,TGTGCCAGCAATCCGGGACAGGGGGCTTCCTACGAGCAGTACTTC
-,15,TRBJ1-6,TRBV6-5,-,CASSYDATGNSPLHF,TGTGCCAGCAGTTACGACGCAACCGGTAATTCACCCCTCCACTTT
-,17,TRBJ2-4,TRBV15,-,CATSRAAKGGGWNIQYF,TGTGCCACCAGCAGAGCGGCCAAGGGGGGAGGGTGGAACATTCAGTACTTC
-,16,TRBJ2-5,TRBV27,-,CASSFLSAWSYNEQYF,TGTGCCAGCAGTTTTCTCTCGGCTTGGTCCTACAATGAGCAGTACTTC
-,12,TRBJ2-1,TRBV5-1,-,CASSLVGAEQFF,TGCGCCAGCAGCTTGGTAGGGGCAGAGCAGTTCTTC
-,16,TRBJ2-5,TRBV7-9,-,CASSPPGVKKQETQYF,TGTGCCAGCAGCCCCCCGGGTGTAAAAAAGCAAGAGACCCAGTACTTC
few,17,TRBJ2-5,TRBV28,TRBD2,CASSSPEGLADQETQYF,TGTGCCAGCAGCTCGCCAGAGGGACTAGCGGACCAAGAGACCCAGTACTTC
-,17,TRBJ2-5,TRBV6-4,-,CASSSGRLQVRGETQYF,TGTGCCAGCAGTTCCGGGCGGCTGCAGGTACGGGGAGAGACCCAGTACTTC
few,14,TRBJ2-1,TRBV20-1,-,CSARSGEGTNEQFF,TGCAGTGCTAGATCCGGAGAGGGGACAAATGAGCAGTTCTTC
-,14,TRBJ2-5,TRBV5-4,-,CAGQQGSRKETQYF,TGTGCCGGACAACAGGGATCTAGAAAAGAGACCCAGTACTTC